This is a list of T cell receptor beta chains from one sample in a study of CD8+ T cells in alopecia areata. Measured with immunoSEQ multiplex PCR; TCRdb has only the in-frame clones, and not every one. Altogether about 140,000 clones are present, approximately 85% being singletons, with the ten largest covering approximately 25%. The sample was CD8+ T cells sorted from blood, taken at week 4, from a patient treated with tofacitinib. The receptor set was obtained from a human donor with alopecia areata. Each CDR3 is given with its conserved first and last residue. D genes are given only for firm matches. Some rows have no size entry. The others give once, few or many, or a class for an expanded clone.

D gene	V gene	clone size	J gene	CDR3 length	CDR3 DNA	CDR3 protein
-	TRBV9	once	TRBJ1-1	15	TGTGCCAGCAGCCCCAGCGGGTCGGGGAACACTGAAGCTTTCTTT	CASSPSGSGNTEAFF
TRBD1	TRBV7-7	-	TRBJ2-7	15	TGTGCTAGCAGCCTAGGGACAGGGGACTCCTACGAGCAGTACTTC	CASSLGTGDSYEQYF
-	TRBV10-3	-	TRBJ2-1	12	TGTGCCATCAGTGAGTATGGAAATGAGCAGTTCTTC	CAISEYGNEQFF
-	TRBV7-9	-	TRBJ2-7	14	TGTGCCAGCAGCCAAAGGGGCAGTCCCTACGAGCAGTACTTC	CASSQRGSPYEQYF
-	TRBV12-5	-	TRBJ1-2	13	TGTGCTAGTGGTTCTGGGTTCGGCGATGGCTACACCTTC	CASGSGFGDGYTF
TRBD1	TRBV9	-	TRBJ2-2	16	TGTGCCAGCAGCGCCCCGGGACAGGGGAACACCGGGGAGCTGTTTTTT	CASSAPGQGNTGELFF
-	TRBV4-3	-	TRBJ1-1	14	TGCGCCAGCAGCCAAGCTCCCGGGAACACTGAAGCTTTCTTT	CASSQAPGNTEAFF
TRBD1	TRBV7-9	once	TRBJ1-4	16	TGTGCCAGCAGCAAATCCCGGGACAGCCCTAATGAAAAACTGTTTTTT	CASSKSRDSPNEKLFF
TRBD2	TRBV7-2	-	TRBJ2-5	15	TGTGCCAGCAGCCTCGGGACTAGCGGGGCAGAGACCCAGTACTTC	CASSLGTSGAETQYF
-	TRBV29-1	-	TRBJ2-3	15	TGCACCCCACCCGGCAGGGGTCCATCATCAGATACGCAGTATTTT	CTPPGRGPSSDTQYF
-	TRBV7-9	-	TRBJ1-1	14	TGTGCCAGCAGTACGTCTAGACCCTCCACTGAAGCTTTCTTT	CASSTSRPSTEAFF
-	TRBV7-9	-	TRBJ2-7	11	TGTGCCAGCAGCCCCGGGGTGGAGCAGTACTTC	CASSPGVEQYF
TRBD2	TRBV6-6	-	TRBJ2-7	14	TGTGCCAGCAGTTTCTCTAGCGGAGACTACGAGCAGTACTTC	CASSFSSGDYEQYF
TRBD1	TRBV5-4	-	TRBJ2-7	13	TGTGCCAGCAGCCCCAGGGGGCTATACGAGCAGTACTTC	CASSPRGLYEQYF
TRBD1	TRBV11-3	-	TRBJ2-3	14	TGTGCCAGCAGCACAGAGGGGGCCCAAGATACGCAGTATTTT	CASSTEGAQDTQYF
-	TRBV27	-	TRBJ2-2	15	TGTGCCAGCAGTTTAATGGCAAGGGGCACCGGGGAGCTGTTTTTT	CASSLMARGTGELFF
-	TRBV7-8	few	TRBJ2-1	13	TGTGCCAGCAGCCCGACTAGTTCTAATGAGCAGTTCTTC	CASSPTSSNEQFF
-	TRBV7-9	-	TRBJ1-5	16	TGTGCCAGCAGCTTAGTCAGGGGACTGAGCAATCAGCCCCAGCATTTT	CASSLVRGLSNQPQHF
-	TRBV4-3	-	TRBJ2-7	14	TGCGCCAGCAGCCAAGATCCAACCGCCTACGAGCAGTACTTC	CASSQDPTAYEQYF
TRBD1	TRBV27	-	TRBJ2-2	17	TGTGCCAGCAGTCAGAGACCCCCGGGACAGGGGGCCGGGGAGCTGTTTTTT	CASSQRPPGQGAGELFF
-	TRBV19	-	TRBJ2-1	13	TGTGCCAGTAGTCCCTACTCCTACAATGAGCAGTTCTTC	CASSPYSYNEQFF
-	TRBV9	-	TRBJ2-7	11	TGTGCCAGCAGCGTATGGGGCGAGCAGTACTTC	CASSVWGEQYF
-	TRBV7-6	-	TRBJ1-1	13	TGTGCCAGCAGCCCCGGGGGGGCTACTGAAGCTTTCTTT	CASSPGGATEAFF
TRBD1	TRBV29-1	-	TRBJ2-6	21	TGCAGCGTTGAAGAATCTTTCCGGGACAGCGGTTGGGGAACTGGGGCCAACGTCCTGACTTTC	CSVEESFRDSGWGTGANVLTF
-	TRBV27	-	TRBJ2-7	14	TGTGCCAGCAGTTTCGGCGGGACGACCTACGAGCAGTACTTC	CASSFGGTTYEQYF
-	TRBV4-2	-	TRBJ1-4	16	TGTGCCAGCAGCCAAGATCGGGGAACCTCGGGTGAAAAACTGTTTTTT	CASSQDRGTSGEKLFF
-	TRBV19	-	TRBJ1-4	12	TGTGCCAGTAGTGATCGGCCAGAAAAACTGTTTTTT	CASSDRPEKLFF
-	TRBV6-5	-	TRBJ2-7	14	TGTGCCAGCTTACCGGCAAAAGGGACCTACGAGCAGTACTTC	CASLPAKGTYEQYF
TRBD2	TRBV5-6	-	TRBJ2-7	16	TGTGCCAGCAGCTTGCTCTCTAGCGGGGGATTTTACGAGCAGTACTTC	CASSLLSSGGFYEQYF
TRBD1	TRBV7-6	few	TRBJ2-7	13	TGTGCCAGCAGCGGATCAGGGGGCCACGAGCAGTACTTC	CASSGSGGHEQYF
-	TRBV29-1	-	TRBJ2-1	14	TGCAGCGTTGAAGAGGAGGGAAACTACAATGAGCAGTTCTTC	CSVEEEGNYNEQFF
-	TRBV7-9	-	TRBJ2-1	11	TGTGCCAGCAATCTTTACAATGAGCAGTTCTTC	CASNLYNEQFF
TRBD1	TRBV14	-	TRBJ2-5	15	TGTGCCAGCAGACAAGGACAGGGCCGACAAGAGACCCAGTACTTC	CASRQGQGRQETQYF
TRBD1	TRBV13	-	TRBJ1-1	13	TGTGCCAGCAGCTCAACCGGGACAGGGACGCCTTTCTTT	CASSSTGTGTPFF
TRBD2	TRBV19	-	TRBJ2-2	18	TGTGCCAGCTCACACCAAGGGGGACTAGTCCGGAACACCGGGGAGCTGTTTTTT	CASSHQGGLVRNTGELFF
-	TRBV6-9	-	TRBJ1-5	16	TGTGCCAGCAGTTACGTTACCGGGGTGGGCAATCAGCCCCAGCATTTT	CASSYVTGVGNQPQHF
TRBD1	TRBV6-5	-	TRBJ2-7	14	TGTGCCAGCACCCCCAGGGGGACACTCTACGAGCAGTACTTC	CASTPRGTLYEQYF
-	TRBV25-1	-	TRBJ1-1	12	TGTGCCAGCAGTGAGTCTGGTATTAAAGCTTTCTTT	CASSESGIKAFF
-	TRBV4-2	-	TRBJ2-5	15	TGTGCCAGCAGCCAAGATGTCGAAAACCAAGAGACCCAGTACTTC	CASSQDVENQETQYF
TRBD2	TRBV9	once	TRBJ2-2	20	TGTGCCAGCAGCGGACGACCGGGACTAGCGGGTTACGCGAACACCGGGGAGCTGTTTTTT	CASSGRPGLAGYANTGELFF
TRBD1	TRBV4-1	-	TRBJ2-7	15	TGCGCCAGCAGCTTCCGGGACAGCTCTACCTACGAGCAGTACTTC	CASSFRDSSTYEQYF
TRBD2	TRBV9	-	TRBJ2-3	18	TGTGCCAGCAGCGTAGAATCAGGACTAGCGGGGGACACAGATACGCAGTATTTT	CASSVESGLAGDTDTQYF
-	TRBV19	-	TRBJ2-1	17	TGTGCCAGTAGTATCCGCTCGGCCACAGGACTGTACAATGAGCAGTTCTTC	CASSIRSATGLYNEQFF
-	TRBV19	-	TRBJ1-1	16	TGTGCCAGTGCCGATCCGGGACCCCTAGGGCACACTGAAGCTTTCTTT	CASADPGPLGHTEAFF
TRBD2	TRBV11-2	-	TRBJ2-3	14	TGTGCCAGCAGCCAAGCGGGGGGCACAGATACGCAGTATTTT	CASSQAGGTDTQYF
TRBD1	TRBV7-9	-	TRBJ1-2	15	TGTGCCAGCAGCCTGGCGACAGGGACTCCCTATGGCTACACCTTC	CASSLATGTPYGYTF
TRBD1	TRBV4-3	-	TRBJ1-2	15	TGCGCCAGCAGCCCGCTCCGGGACAGCAACTATGGCTACACCTTC	CASSPLRDSNYGYTF
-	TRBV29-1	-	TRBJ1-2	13	TGCAGCGTCCTCAATCGGGGCGCCTATGGCTACACCTTC	CSVLNRGAYGYTF
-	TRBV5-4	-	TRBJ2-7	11	TGTGCCAGCAGCTTGGGAGGCGAGCAGTACTTC	CASSLGGEQYF
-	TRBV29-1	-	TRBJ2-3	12	TGCAGCGTTGAAGTGGGCACAGATACGCAGTATTTT	CSVEVGTDTQYF
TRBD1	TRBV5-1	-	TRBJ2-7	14	TGCGCCAGCAGCTTGGATCAGGGGGCCTACGAGCAGTACTTC	CASSLDQGAYEQYF
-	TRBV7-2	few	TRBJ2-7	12	TGTGCCAGCACCCCCGACGGTTACGAGCAGTACTTC	CASTPDGYEQYF
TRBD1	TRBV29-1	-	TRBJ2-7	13	TGCAGCGTTAAATCGGGACAGACCTACGAGCAGTACTTC	CSVKSGQTYEQYF
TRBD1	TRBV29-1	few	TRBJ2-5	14	TGCAGCGTTGAAGACGGGACAGTCCAAGAGACCCAGTACTTC	CSVEDGTVQETQYF